The clone carrying this T cell receptor beta chain was found a few times. Its antigen is unknown. The data stem from a study of T cell repertoires in cytomegalovirus infection. The germline V gene has CDR1 SGHAT and CDR2 FQNNGV. There are 11 residues in the CDR3. Trimming took off 0 bases at V and 9 bases at J, with 5 bases between the two ends. TCRdb called the reads again in MiXCR, with one record for every CDR3 protein. The top ten hold about 14% of the sample, which has 900,000 to 950,000 distinct CDR3 sequences, approximately 31% seen once. Study-wide findings and caveats: HLA-C-restricted CMV clonotypes gave the most frequent clonotype in two of eight donors. People with CMV and the relevant HLA were identified by cumulative public TCR beta family frequency.

Sequenced here: cultured CD8+ T cells from PBMCs, sampled from culture after CMV antigen stimulation. The rearrangement joins TRBV11-2 to TRBJ1-2; D unclear. This TCR derives from a human donor in good health (CMV status not recorded). Some clones in this sample may be carry-over from other donors' samples. CDR3 DNA: TGTGCCAGCAGCTTAGAAGGCAGCTACACCTTC. Residues: CASSLEGSYTF.